The next 20 T cell receptor beta chains were all read from a single sample in a study of cytomegalovirus exposure and HLA in healthy donors. Vbeta (60) and Jbeta (13) primers were used in the PCR. Only in-frame clones appear in the TCRdb table, and some are missing; sequencing was by immunoSEQ multiplex PCR. The sample lists 130,000 to 150,000 clones; around 84% were seen once. The sequencing sample was made of PBMCs. The receptors here all came from a boy between 2 and 10 years old in good health and CMV-seronegative.

The chain is built from TRBV14 and TRBJ2-5, with a possible D match to TRBD2 (5 bases). The CDR3 is 20 residues long. Trimming pared 0 bases from V and 2 bases from J, leaving 25 bases between. Germline V gene lookup returns CDR1 SGHDN and CDR2 FVKESK. CDR3 in amino acids: CASSQEGGSGFRKWQETQYF. The CDR3 nucleotides read TGTGCCAGCAGCCAAGAGGGTGGGAGCGGCTTTCGGAAATGGCAAGAGACCCAGTACTTC.

This chain links TRBV4-1 with TRBJ1-1, with 7 positions matching TRBD1. This CDR3 contains 16 residues. CDR1 and CDR2 (germline): MGHRA, YSYEKL. After removal of 0 bases from V and 5 bases from J, the junction contained 9 bases not matched to a gene. The CDR3 sequence is CASSQDLGGAGTEAFF. CDR3 nucleotides: TGCGCCAGCAGCCAAGATCTAGGGGGCGCGGGGACTGAAGCTTTCTTT.

J is TRBJ2-2 and V is TRBV30; TRBD1 matches at 7 bases. This CDR3 comprises 13 residues. The V gene's germline CDR1 is GTSNPN and CDR2 SVGIG (reference sequence). The junction had 5 bases not matched to a gene; V was cut back by 3 bases and J by 7 bases. CDR3 protein: CAWSRQGGGELFF. CDR3 bases: TGTGCCTGGAGCAGACAGGGTGGCGGGGAGCTGTTTTTT.

In this sample, this clone turned up once. V and J are TRBV7-2 and TRBJ1-2; no definite D call. The V end lost 1 base, the J end lost 8 bases, and 11 bases lay between the germline ends. This CDR3 contains 13 residues. The germline gives CDR1 SGHTA, CDR2 FQGNSA. CDR3 region: CASSLGEKLGYTF. DNA for the CDR3: TGTGCCAGCAGCTTAGGAGAGAAGCTCGGCTACACCTTC.

This chain connects TRBV28 to TRBJ1-1; 8 bases line up with TRBD1. J was trimmed by 1 base and V by 6 bases; bases with no gene match: 4. Per the germline V gene, CDR1 is MDHEN and CDR2 is SYDVKM. The CDR3 runs 14 residues. CDR3 DNA: TGTGCCAGCAGCAAAGGACAGGGGAACACTGAAGCTTTCTTT. Translating it yields CASSKGQGNTEAFF. Filled out from reference TRBV28 and TRBJ1-1, the complete variable domain reads DVKVTQSSRYLVKRTGEKVFLECVQDMDHENMFWYRQDPGLGLRLIYFSYDVKMKEKGDIPEGYSVSREKKERFSLILESASTNQTSMYLCASSKGQGNTEAFFGQGTRLTVV.

The genes are TRBV14 and TRBJ1-6; possible D gene TRBD1, 6 bases. The CDR3 has 14 residues. Germline V gene sequence: CDR1 SGHDN, CDR2 FVKESK. Trimming removed 3 bases at V and 4 bases at J, with 7 bases between. In DNA form, the CDR3 reads TGTGCCAGCAGCCAGACAGGTTATAATTCACCCCTCCACTTT. It specifies CASSQTGYNSPLHF.

The V gene is TRBV5-8, the J gene TRBJ2-1; D may be TRBD2 (7 bases). This CDR3 comprises 13 residues. Trimming stripped 6 bases from V and 9 bases from J, with 16 bases between. In germline, CDR1 is SGHTS, CDR2 YDEGEE. The CDR3 nucleotides read TGTGCCAGCACGCGACGGGGGGCGACTGAGCAGTTCTTC. Its translation is CASTRRGATEQFF.

J is TRBJ2-7 and V is TRBV29-1; 9 bases are shared with TRBD2. From germline, CDR1 is SQVTM and CDR2 ANQGSEA. The CDR3 runs to 15 residues. Trimming at V came to 4 bases and at J to 3 bases, leaving 10 bases not matched to a gene. CDR3 sequence (DNA): TGCAGCGTTGTAGGGGCTAGCGGGACGCGCTACGAGCAGTACTTC. Residues: CSVVGASGTRYEQYF.

The chain uses TRBV12-2 and TRBJ2-3; TRBD2 is the table's D call and was not checked against the DNA. TRBV12-2 is marked as a pseudogene. CDR3 length equals 20 residues. The DNA of the CDR3 is TGTGCAAGTCGCTCCCCCGCGTGGCTAGCGGGGGGGCGTAGGACAGATACGCAGTATTTT. Translating it yields CASRSPAWLAGGRRTDTQYF.

This clone was recorded once. This sequence joins TRBV6-5 and TRBJ2-4, with D perhaps TRBD2 (6 bases). Looked up from germline, CDR1 is MNHEY and CDR2 is SVGAGI. CDR3 size: 15 residues. The ends were cut back, 5 bases at V and 7 bases at J, with 18 bases in the middle. The CDR3: CASSPVVGSRNIQYF. CDR3 sequence (DNA): TGTGCCAGCAGTCCCGTGGTCGGGAGCCGGAACATTCAGTACTTC.

The chain recombines TRBV7-9 with TRBJ2-3; D might be TRBD1 (7 bases). This CDR3 spans 14 amino acids. Trimming pared 2 bases from V and 5 bases from J, leaving 11 bases between. Germline values: CDR1 SEHNR, CDR2 FQNEAQ (reference sequence). CDR3: CASSLTQGGDTQYF. The DNA for the CDR3 is TGTGCCAGCAGCTTAACCCAGGGGGGAGATACGCAGTATTTT.

The J gene is TRBJ1-1, the V gene TRBV7-9, with 7 bases that match TRBD1. Unmatched junction bases numbered 6, after V lost 0 bases and J lost 5 bases. The V gene's germline CDR1 is SEHNR and CDR2 FQNEAQ (reference sequence). The CDR3 length is 15 residues. CDR3 sequence (DNA): TGTGCCAGCAGCTTAGCTAGGGACAGTAGTACTGAAGCTTTCTTT. It is translated as CASSLARDSSTEAFF.

The chain couples TRBV9 to TRBJ2-7; 8 bases line up with TRBD2. Germline V gene data show CDR1 as SGDLS and CDR2 as YYNGEE. The CDR3 has 15 residues. V trimming: 0 bases; J trimming: 2 bases; junction bases outside the gene matches: 4. The CDR3 protein is CASSVGGGSAYEQYF. Written as DNA, the CDR3 is TGTGCCAGCAGCGTAGGCGGGGGGTCTGCCTACGAGCAGTACTTC.

This chain links TRBV9 with TRBJ2-3, with 9 bases lining up with TRBD2. Losses at the gene ends were 4 bases for V and 0 bases for J; bases not matched to a gene: 6. The CDR3 sequence is 16 residues long. Germline lookup yields CDR1 SGDLS and CDR2 YYNGEE. The CDR3 reads CASSPFSGRSTDTQYF. CDR3 sequence (DNA): TGTGCCAGCAGCCCATTTAGCGGGAGAAGCACAGATACGCAGTATTTT.

The chain uses TRBV2 and TRBJ2-2; D gene ambiguous. CDR3 length: 12 amino acids. The germline V and J ends were trimmed by 4 bases and 3 bases, with 3 bases remaining between them. From germline, CDR1 is SNHLY and CDR2 FYNNEI. The CDR3, as DNA: TGTGCCAGCAGTGGAGACACCGGGGAGCTGTTTTTT. Translating it yields CASSGDTGELFF.

This chain connects TRBV29-1 to TRBJ1-2; TRBD1 matches at 8 bases. The CDR3 is 13 amino acids. The junction had 3 bases not matched to a gene; V was cut back by 2 bases and J by 4 bases. The germline V gene has CDR1 SQVTM and CDR2 ANQGSEA. The DNA of the CDR3 is TGCAGCGTTGAATCGACAGGGGCCTATGGCTACACCTTC. Encoded protein: CSVESTGAYGYTF.

The chain employs TRBV5-1 and TRBJ2-7, with TRBD1 identical over 7 bases. Germline V lookup: CDR1 SGHRS, CDR2 YFSETQ. V gave up 4 bases and J gave up 2 bases; unmatched junction bases: 6. This CDR3 has 14 residues. This CDR3 reads CASSREGQTYEQYF. CDR3 DNA: TGCGCCAGCAGCCGCGAGGGACAGACCTACGAGCAGTACTTC.

This clone was seen a few times. V and J are TRBV19 and TRBJ1-6, with no clear D. The CDR3 spans 13 residues. Trimming pared 3 bases from V and 6 bases from J, leaving 6 bases between. The germline V gene encodes CDR1 LNHDA and CDR2 SQIVND (reference sequence). In DNA form, the CDR3 reads TGTGCCAGTAGTATGCGTATTAATTCACCCCTCCACTTT. This translates into CASSMRINSPLHF.

In this sample, this clone turned up once. The chain is built from TRBV5-4 and TRBJ2-1, with D perhaps matching TRBD2 (6 bases). The CDR3 is made up of 13 amino acids. Trimming cost V 1 base and J 12 bases, with 14 bases left between them. CDR1 SGHNT and CDR2 YYREEE come from the germline V gene (reference sequence). CDR3 DNA sequence: TGTGCCAGCAGCTTGTGGGACGGGAGAGGGCAGTTCTTC. The encoded protein is CASSLWDGRGQFF.

The chain joins TRBV4-1 to TRBJ2-3; 10 nucleotides align to TRBD2. The CDR3 is 15 residues long. The junction had 3 bases not matched to a gene; V was cut back by 1 base and J by 5 bases. Germline V gene lookup returns CDR1 MGHRA and CDR2 YSYEKL. CDR3 loop: CASSQGRLAGDTQYF. The CDR3 DNA reads TGCGCCAGCAGCCAAGGCCGACTAGCGGGAGATACGCAGTATTTT.